Shown below are 29 T cell receptor beta chains from a single sample sequenced in a study of response to subunit inactivated influenza vaccine. TCRdb passed the RT-PCR reads through MiXCR, listing each CDR3 protein once. The sample gives roughly 620,000 distinct CDR3 sequences, approximately 10% of which show up once; roughly 9.6% is in the top ten. These sequences were also reported in another study, on T cells expressing NK-cell markers. This second report adds: cDNA encoding TCR beta was synthesized via 5'RACE template switching incorporating UMIs.

The sample here was PBMCs from blood, taken on the day of vaccination. The origin of the receptors is a man aged 45-65 years who received an inactivated influenza vaccine.

V is TRBV10-3 and J is TRBJ2-7; D uncertain. Trimming removed 5 bases at V and 3 bases at J, with 11 bases between. The germline V gene encodes CDR1 ENHRY and CDR2 SYGVKD. The CDR3 is made up of 13 amino acids. Here the CDR3 DNA reads TGTGCCATCAGTAGGACGGCCCTCTACGAGCAGTACTTC. Translated: CAISRTALYEQYF.

CDR3 sequence: CSARSSGAGGNEQFF. The CDR3 nucleotides read TGCAGTGCTAGATCCTCGGGGGCAGGGGGCAATGAGCAGTTCTTC. J is TRBJ2-1 and V is TRBV20-1; a weak D match, TRBD1 (7 bases). The V end lost 2 bases, the J end lost 6 bases, and 17 bases lay between the germline ends. The CDR3 is 15 residues long. Germline assignment: CDR1 DFQATT and CDR2 SNEGSKA (reference sequence).

This clonotype has more than one count but fewer than ten. V is TRBV6-2 or TRBV6-3 and J is TRBJ1-5, with 10 bases that match TRBD1. Germline assignment: CDR1 MNHEY and CDR2 SVGEGT. The CDR3 loop spans 15 amino acids. The trim removed 5 bases at V and 4 bases at J, leaving 5 bases unmatched. CDR3 sequence reads: CASSATGGQNQPQHF. The CDR3 DNA reads TGTGCCAGCAGTGCGACAGGGGGCCAAAATCAGCCCCAGCATTTT.

This clonotype was counted between two and nine times. V and J are TRBV18 and TRBJ2-4, with 7 bases lining up with TRBD1. Germline V lookup: CDR1 KGHSH, CDR2 LQKENI. V dropped 2 bases and J dropped 5; count of bases not matched to a gene: 3. The CDR3 sequence is 14 residues long. CDR3 sequence (DNA): TGTGCCAGCTCACCAGACAGGGACCAAAACATTCAGTACTTC. Its translation: CASSPDRDQNIQYF.

The gene calls are TRBV20-1 and TRBJ2-7; unclear D gene. The V and J ends lost 3 bases and 6 bases respectively, with 12 bases between them. The germline V gene has CDR1 DFQATT and CDR2 SNEGSKA (reference sequence). The CDR3 totals 12 residues. The CDR3 nucleotides read TGCAGTGCTAGTGGTGGGATTTTCGAGCAGTACTTC. Translated: CSASGGIFEQYF.

This clonotype occurred a few times. The rearrangement joins TRBV5-1 to TRBJ2-7; TRBD2 might be the D (6 bases). The CDR3 consists of 14 residues. With 5 bases removed from V and 1 base from J, the gap between germline ends came to 13 bases. Germline CDR1 SGHRS, CDR2 YFSETQ. CDR3 sequence reads: CASSTGTPSYEQYF. The CDR3 DNA sequence: TGCGCCAGCAGTACCGGGACTCCATCCTACGAGCAGTACTTC.

This clonotype turned up a few times. V usage is TRBV5-6 and J usage is TRBJ2-7, with TRBD1 matching 10 bases. CDR3 length: 17 residues. From germline, CDR1 is SGHDT and CDR2 YYEEEE. The V segment lost 2 bases and the J segment 1 base; nucleotides outside the gene matches: 9. The CDR3 DNA sequence: TGTGCCAGCAGCTTCGTGGGACAGGGGCTATTATCCTACGAGCAGTACTTC. Protein product: CASSFVGQGLLSYEQYF. The complete variable domain, with remaining parts taken from reference TRBV5-6 and TRBJ2-7, reads DAGVTQSPTHLIKTRGQQVTLRCSPKSGHDTVSWYQQALGQGPQFIFQYYEEEERQRGNFPDRFSGHQFPNYSSELNVNALLLGDSALYLCASSFVGQGLLSYEQYFGPGTRLTVT.

DNA of the CDR3: TGCGCCAGCAGCCAAGATGGGGGCTTGCCGGTCGGGGAAAAACTGTTTTTT. The encoded protein is CASSQDGGLPVGEKLFF. V is TRBV4-3 and J is TRBJ1-4; maybe TRBD1 (6 bases). CDR3 length: 17 amino acids. The V gene lost 0 bases and the J gene lost 8 bases, with 19 bases spanning the gap. CDR1 is LGHNA and CDR2 is YSLEER in the germline V gene.

This clonotype occurred many times. V gene TRBV24-1 combines with J gene TRBJ2-3, with D possibly being TRBD1 (6 bases). V lost 0 bases to trimming and J lost 3 bases, with 12 bases between them. The CDR3 is 16 amino acids. Germline assignment: CDR1 KGHDR and CDR2 SFDVKD. The CDR3 is CATSDLQAGATDTQYF. The CDR3 coding sequence is TGTGCCACCAGTGATTTGCAGGCAGGGGCAACAGATACGCAGTATTTT.

This clonotype was picked up many times. The rearrangement uses TRBV7-2 and TRBJ2-4; D is perhaps TRBD2 (5 bases). The germline V gene encodes CDR1 SGHTA and CDR2 FQGNSA. The CDR3 loop spans 17 amino acids. Trimming removed 5 bases from V and 0 bases from J, with 17 bases in between. The CDR3 reads CASSPEAFFLAKNIQYF. CDR3 nucleotides: TGTGCCAGCAGCCCGGAGGCCTTTTTCCTAGCCAAAAACATTCAGTACTTC.

This clonotype was picked up a small number of times. This chain uses TRBV24-1 with TRBJ1-6; 7 bases match TRBD1. CDR1 KGHDR and CDR2 SFDVKD come from the germline V gene. V shed 9 bases, J shed 7 bases, and the junction held 5 bases outside the gene matches. CDR3 length: 13 residues. This chain's CDR3 is CATSEGANSPLHF. The CDR3 DNA follows: TGTGCCACCTCGGAGGGGGCGAATTCACCCCTCCACTTT.

In regard to this clonotype: Since a much larger clone is just one base distant, this may be a read error. V and J are TRBV3-1 and TRBJ2-1, with 8 bases fitting TRBD1. The CDR3 sequence is 13 residues long. In germline, CDR1 is LGHDT, CDR2 YNNKEL (reference sequence). Trimming took 5 bases from V and 7 from J; bases not matched to a gene: 4. In DNA, the CDR3 is TGTGCCAGCAGCAGGACAGGGTTGAATGAGCAGTTCTTC. Translation: CASSRTGLNEQFF.

This clonotype showed up just a few times. The genes are TRBV5-5 and TRBJ2-5, with D perhaps matching TRBD1 or TRBD2 (6 bases each). Germline V gene data show CDR1 as SGHKS and CDR2 as YYEKEE (reference sequence). V lost 2 bases and J 2 bases, leaving 16 bases between the germline ends. This CDR3 has 16 amino acids. CDR3 DNA sequence: TGTGCCAGCAGCTTTTCGGGGGCCTTCATTCAAGAGACCCAGTACTTC. Protein sequence: CASSFSGAFIQETQYF.

V is TRBV12-3 or TRBV12-4 and J is TRBJ2-5; D gene unclear. The CDR3 extends over 11 amino acids. Trimming removed 7 bases at V and 2 bases at J, with 5 bases between. CDR3 sequence: CASKIQETQYF. The CDR3, as DNA: TGTGCCAGCAAAATTCAAGAGACCCAGTACTTC.

This clonotype was found a few times. This chain joins TRBV19 and TRBJ2-1; no definite D call. The CDR3 loop spans 15 amino acids. From germline, CDR1 is LNHDA and CDR2 SQIVND (reference sequence). The V end was cut by 3 bases, the J end by 0 bases, with 9 bases between. The CDR3 reads CASSMQHGSYNEQFF. The CDR3 bases are TGTGCCAGTAGTATGCAGCACGGCTCCTACAATGAGCAGTTCTTC.

A few counts support this clonotype. The chain joins TRBV20-1 to TRBJ2-1; 8 nucleotides line up with TRBD2. Germline V gives CDR1 DFQATT, CDR2 SNEGSKA (reference sequence). V lost 3 bases, J lost 3 bases, and 4 bases stayed unmatched. The CDR3 sequence is 14 residues long. The CDR3 sequence: CSASGRANYNEQFF. The CDR3 nucleotides are TGCAGTGCTAGCGGGAGGGCCAACTACAATGAGCAGTTCTTC.

The chain recombines TRBV6-1 with TRBJ2-7; TRBD1 aligns across 10 bases. The trim removed 6 bases at V and 3 bases at J, leaving 5 bases unmatched. Germline assignment: CDR1 MNHNS and CDR2 SASEGT. The length of the CDR3 is 14 residues. CDR3: CASSPGQGNYEQYF. The DNA of the CDR3 is TGTGCCAGCAGCCCGGGACAGGGGAACTACGAGCAGTACTTC.

The chain recombines TRBV30 with TRBJ1-6, with 9 bases fitting TRBD1. This CDR3 region has 15 residues. Trimming took 5 bases from V and 7 from J; bases not matched to a gene: 9. Germline values: CDR1 GTSNPN, CDR2 SVGIG (reference sequence). CDR3 bases: TGTGCCTGGGAGGGGACAGGGCTAAGAAATTCACCCCTCCACTTT. Translation gives CAWEGTGLRNSPLHF.

This clonotype has more than one count but fewer than ten. The gene calls are TRBV12-3 or TRBV12-4 and TRBJ1-2; D is unresolved. V lost 6 bases and J 5 bases, leaving 19 bases between the germline ends. The CDR3 is 15 residues long. CDR3 in amino acids: CASSVEGGVGYGYTF. DNA for the CDR3: TGTGCCAGCAGCGTAGAGGGCGGGGTAGGGTATGGCTACACCTTC.

In this sample, this clonotype turned up a few times. The chain is built from TRBV20-1 and TRBJ2-5, with TRBD2 matching over 11 bases. The CDR3 sequence is 13 residues long. Germline V gives CDR1 DFQATT, CDR2 SNEGSKA (reference sequence). Trimming cost V 4 bases and J 4 bases; bases outside gene matches: 2. The CDR3 spells CSATGLAGETQYF. CDR3 nucleotides: TGCAGTGCTACTGGACTAGCGGGAGAGACCCAGTACTTC.

This clonotype was found a few times. The chain links TRBV6-5 to TRBJ2-7; maybe TRBD1 (6 bases). The CDR3 has 14 amino acids. With 0 bases removed from V and 7 bases from J, the gap between germline ends came to 13 bases. CDR1 and CDR2 (germline): MNHEY, SVGAGI. CDR3 residues: CASSYSITGQEQYF. In DNA form, the CDR3 reads TGTGCCAGCAGTTACTCGATAACAGGGCAAGAGCAGTACTTC.

This clonotype was seen repeatedly, ten times or more. This chain uses TRBV10-3 with TRBJ1-3; no definite D call. With 2 bases removed from V and 0 bases from J, the gap between germline ends came to 8 bases. In germline, CDR1 is ENHRY, CDR2 SYGVKD. CDR3 length: 15 residues. The CDR3 coding sequence is TGTGCCATCAGTGAGATGGGTCTCTCTGGAAACACCATATATTTT. Residues: CAISEMGLSGNTIYF.

The chain couples TRBV12-3 or TRBV12-4 to TRBJ1-5, with a possible D match to TRBD1 (5 bases). The CDR3 totals 14 residues. Trimming took off 5 bases at V and 5 bases at J, with 13 bases between the two ends. The CDR3 DNA follows: TGTGCCAGCAGTACACCAGGGCGAGATCAGCCCCAGCATTTT. This sequence encodes CASSTPGRDQPQHF.

This chain joins TRBV29-1 and TRBJ2-1; the match to TRBD1 covers 8 bases. The CDR3 has 14 residues. From germline, CDR1 is SQVTM and CDR2 ANQGSEA. V shed 7 bases, J shed 3 bases, and the junction held 8 bases outside the gene matches. This chain's CDR3 is CSAQTGGGYNEQFF. CDR3 sequence (DNA): TGCAGCGCCCAAACAGGGGGAGGCTACAATGAGCAGTTCTTC.

This clonotype showed up just a few times. The rearrangement joins TRBV10-3 to TRBJ2-7; 7 nucleotides align to TRBD1. V shed 2 bases, J shed 6 bases, and the junction held 7 bases outside the gene matches. The CDR3 runs 14 residues. From germline, CDR1 is ENHRY and CDR2 SYGVKD. Written as DNA, the CDR3 is TGTGCCATCAGTGAGGTGGACAGGACTGCCGAGCAGTACTTC. Translated, it gives CAISEVDRTAEQYF.

V is TRBV10-3 and J is TRBJ2-7; D remains unclear. The CDR3 runs 14 residues. With 3 bases removed from V and 2 bases from J, the gap between germline ends came to 11 bases. CDR1 and CDR2 (germline): ENHRY, SYGVKD. CDR3 amino acids: CAISESGVAYEQYF. The CDR3 DNA follows: TGTGCCATCAGTGAATCGGGCGTCGCCTACGAGCAGTACTTC.

This clonotype showed up just a few times. The gene calls are TRBV28 and TRBJ2-7, with 7 nucleotides matching TRBD2. In germline, CDR1 is MDHEN, CDR2 SYDVKM. The CDR3 contains 14 residues. The junction had 7 bases not matched to a gene; V was cut back by 6 bases and J by 2 bases. CDR3: CASRGRASPYEQYF. CDR3 coding DNA: TGTGCCAGCAGGGGGAGGGCCAGTCCCTACGAGCAGTACTTC.

This chain connects TRBV9 to TRBJ2-5; no definite D call. V gave up 0 bases and J gave up 5 bases, with 8 bases separating them. CDR1 and CDR2 (germline): SGDLS, YYNGEE. The CDR3 consists of 13 residues. The DNA of the CDR3 is TGTGCCAGCAGCGTAGGGGCCGGGGAGACCCAGTACTTC. It codes for CASSVGAGETQYF. The variable domain in full, with the rest retrieved from reference TRBV9 and TRBJ2-5, is DSGVTQTPKHLITATGQRVTLRCSPRSGDLSVYWYQQSLDQGLQFLIQYYNGEERAKGNILERFSAQQFPDLHSELNLSSLELGDSALYFCASSVGAGETQYFGPGTRLLVL.

This sequence joins TRBV29-1 and TRBJ2-7, with D possibly matching TRBD1 (6 bases). Germline CDR1 SQVTM, CDR2 ANQGSEA. CDR3 length: 12 amino acids. The V and J ends lost 6 bases and 0 bases respectively, with 9 bases between them. The CDR3, as DNA: TGCAGCGTGAGACAGGTCTCCTACGAGCAGTACTTC. This gives the protein CSVRQVSYEQYF.